The 12 T cell receptor beta chains reported below all come from one sample, sequenced in a study of blood T cell repertoires in COVID-19. Assay used: immunoSEQ multiplex PCR; TCRdb lists only in-frame clones, some missing. The sample yields roughly 280,000 clones, over 85% seen once. Sequencing was performed on PBMCs or T cells enriched from blood (not recorded which). The receptors were gathered from a woman aged 55-69 years who had recovered from COVID-19.

CDR3 loop: CASSPRQGSLGEQYF. Here the CDR3 DNA reads TGTGCCAGCAGTCCCCGACAGGGTAGTTTAGGCGAGCAGTACTTC. The J gene is TRBJ2-7, the V gene TRBV2; TRBD1 matches at 7 bases. The V gene end was trimmed by 5 bases and the J gene end by 6 bases; junction bases not matched to a gene: 13. This CDR3 has 15 amino acids. The germline gives CDR1 SNHLY, CDR2 FYNNEI. Looking up the rest from reference TRBV2 and TRBJ2-7 gives the full variable domain: EPEVTQTPSHQVTQMGQEVILRCVPISNHLYFYWYRQILGQKVEFLVSFYNNEISEKSEIFDDQFSVERPDGSNFTLKIRSTKLEDSAMYFCASSPRQGSLGEQYFGPGTRLTVT.

This rearrangement joins TRBV6-2 or TRBV6-3 to TRBJ1-2; the match to TRBD1 covers 7 bases. Trimming cost V 3 bases and J 6 bases; bases outside gene matches: 10. Looked up from germline, CDR1 is MNHEY and CDR2 is SVGEGT. This CDR3 comprises 15 residues. CDR3 loop: CASSYLGGADHGYTF. For the CDR3, the DNA is TGTGCCAGCAGTTATCTAGGGGGCGCGGATCATGGCTACACCTTC.

The chain employs TRBV18 and TRBJ1-2; D gene ambiguous. CDR3 length: 14 amino acids. Trimming pared 6 bases from V and 0 bases from J, leaving 11 bases between. The germline gives CDR1 KGHSH, CDR2 LQKENI. The CDR3 reads CASSPAVTNYGYTF. In DNA form, the CDR3 reads TGTGCCAGCTCTCCTGCAGTTACTAACTATGGCTACACCTTC. The full variable domain, rest sourced from reference TRBV18 and TRBJ1-2, is NAGVMQNPRHLVRRRGQEARLRCSPMKGHSHVYWYRQLPEEGLKFMVYLQKENIIDESGMPKERFSAEFPKEGPSILRIQQVVRGDSAAYFCASSPAVTNYGYTFGSGTRLTVV.

CDR3 in DNA: TGTGCCAGCAGCATCAAACCCACCCCTAGCCTAGATACGCAGTATTTT. Translating it yields CASSIKPTPSLDTQYF. V gene TRBV21-1 combines with J gene TRBJ2-3; the table names TRBD2, a call not compared with the DNA. TRBV21-1 is a pseudogene segment. The CDR3 is 16 amino acids.

The J gene is TRBJ2-1, the V gene TRBV11-3, with 11 bases aligning to TRBD2. CDR1 and CDR2 from the germline V gene are SGHNT and YENEEA. J gave up 7 bases and V 0 bases, and 8 bases lay outside the gene matches. CDR3 size: 17 residues. CDR3 DNA: TGTGCCAGCAGCTTAGAGGCTAGCGGGGGGATGTGGAATGAGCAGTTCTTC. It specifies CASSLEASGGMWNEQFF.

The chain uses TRBV28 and TRBJ2-3, with TRBD1 as a possible D gene (6 bases). Trimming removed 7 bases at V and 6 bases at J, with 20 bases between. Germline-derived CDR1 and CDR2 are MDHEN and SYDVKM. CDR3 length: 15 residues. CDR3 protein: CASTSLGADSDTQYF. CDR3 DNA sequence: TGTGCCAGCACCTCTCTGGGGGCAGACAGTGATACGCAGTATTTT.

The CDR3 sequence is CASSLDREQKLFF. The CDR3 DNA reads TGCGCCAGCAGCTTGGACAGGGAGCAAAAACTGTTTTTT. The chain is built from TRBV5-1 and TRBJ1-4, with D tentatively TRBD1 (6 bases). Germline V gene sequence: CDR1 SGHRS, CDR2 YFSETQ. CDR3 length equals 13 residues. The germline V and J ends were trimmed by 0 bases and 9 bases, with 9 bases remaining between them.

This clone occurred once. At one end, the junction sequence differs from germline, possibly due to a read error. The rearrangement links TRBV19 to TRBJ2-7, with a possible D match to TRBD2 (6 bases). This CDR3 has 14 amino acids. Germline CDR1 is LNHDA and CDR2 is SQIVND (reference sequence). The CDR3 DNA follows: TGTGCCAGTAGTTTAGAGGGACTCTCCCTCGAGCAGTACTTC. This sequence encodes CASSLEGLSLEQYF.

The chain employs TRBV18 and TRBJ2-5, with D possibly being TRBD2 (6 bases). V was shortened by 0 bases and J by 5 bases, with 16 bases between the two germline ends. The CDR3 is 16 amino acids. The germline gives CDR1 KGHSH, CDR2 LQKENI. The CDR3 sequence: CASSPPVRDSEETQYF. In nucleotides, the CDR3 is TGTGCCAGCTCACCACCGGTTCGGGACTCCGAGGAGACCCAGTACTTC.

The chain employs TRBV24-1 and TRBJ1-5; tentatively, D is TRBD1 (5 bases). Germline V gene data show CDR1 as KGHDR and CDR2 as SFDVKD. V was shortened by 3 bases and J by 0 bases, with 11 bases between the two germline ends. This CDR3 is built from 16 residues. The chain's CDR3 is CATSDPRRGSNQPQHF. CDR3 DNA: TGTGCCACCAGTGATCCTCGGAGGGGTAGCAATCAGCCCCAGCATTTT.

This rearrangement joins TRBV27 to TRBJ2-7; TRBD1 matches at 10 bases. The CDR3 runs 15 residues. V trimming: 5 bases; J trimming: 6 bases; junction bases outside the gene matches: 10. Germline V gene data show CDR1 as MNHEY and CDR2 as SMNVEV (reference sequence). The CDR3 DNA reads as TGTGCCAGCAGTCACCGGGGGACAGGGGAGGCCGAGCAGTACTTC. As protein: CASSHRGTGEAEQYF.

The rearrangement joins TRBV29-1 to TRBJ1-2; a possible D gene is TRBD1 (5 bases). The V and J ends lost 0 bases and 4 bases respectively, with 12 bases between them. The CDR3 is 14 amino acids. Germline-derived CDR1 and CDR2 are SQVTM and ANQGSEA. For the CDR3, the DNA is TGCAGCGTTGAAGATCTTGGGGGGAGCTATGGCTACACCTTC. As protein: CSVEDLGGSYGYTF. Looking up the rest from reference TRBV29-1 and TRBJ1-2 gives the full variable domain: SAVISQKPSRDICQRGTSLTIQCQVDSQVTMMFWYRQQPGQSLTLIATANQGSEATYESGFVIDKFPISRPNLTFSTLTVSNMSPEDSSIYLCSVEDLGGSYGYTFGSGTRLTVV.